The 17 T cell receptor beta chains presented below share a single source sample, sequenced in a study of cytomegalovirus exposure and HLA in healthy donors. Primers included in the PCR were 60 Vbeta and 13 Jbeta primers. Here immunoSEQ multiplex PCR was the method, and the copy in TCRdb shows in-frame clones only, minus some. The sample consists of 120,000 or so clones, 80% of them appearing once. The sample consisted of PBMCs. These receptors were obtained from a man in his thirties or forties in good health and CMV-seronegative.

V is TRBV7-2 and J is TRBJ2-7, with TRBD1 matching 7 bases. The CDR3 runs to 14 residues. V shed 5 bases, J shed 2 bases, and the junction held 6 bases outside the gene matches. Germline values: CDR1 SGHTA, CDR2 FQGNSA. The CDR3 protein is CASSHGQVTYEQYF. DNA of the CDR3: TGTGCCAGCAGCCACGGACAGGTAACCTACGAGCAGTACTTC. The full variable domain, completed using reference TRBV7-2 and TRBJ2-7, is GAGVSQSPSNKVTEKGKDVELRCDPISGHTALYWYRQSLGQGLEFLIYFQGNSAPDKSGLPSDRFSAERTGGSVSTLTIQRTQQEDSAVYLCASSHGQVTYEQYFGPGTRLTVT.

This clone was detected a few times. As DNA, the CDR3 is TGTGCCAGCAGCCAAGTGCGAGCGGGTCAAGTAGATACGCAGTATTTT. This codes for CASSQVRAGQVDTQYF. The chain employs TRBV4-2 and TRBJ2-3; D may be TRBD2 (6 bases). Germline CDR1 and CDR2: LGHNA and YNFKEQ. The CDR3 sequence is 16 residues long. Trimming left V 1 base short and J 5 bases short, with 16 bases between.

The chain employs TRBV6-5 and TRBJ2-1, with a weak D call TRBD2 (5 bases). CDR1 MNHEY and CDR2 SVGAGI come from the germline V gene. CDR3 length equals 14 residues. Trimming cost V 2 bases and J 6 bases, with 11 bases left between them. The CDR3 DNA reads TGTGCCAGCAGTTACGCCCTAGGAGGCAATGAGCAGTTCTTC. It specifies CASSYALGGNEQFF.

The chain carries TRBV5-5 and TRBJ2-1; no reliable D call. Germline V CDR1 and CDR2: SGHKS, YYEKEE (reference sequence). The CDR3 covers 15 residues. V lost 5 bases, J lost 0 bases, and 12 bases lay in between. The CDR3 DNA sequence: TGTGCCAGCAGTGCCCTTGTCAGCTCCTACAATGAGCAGTTCTTC. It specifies CASSALVSSYNEQFF.

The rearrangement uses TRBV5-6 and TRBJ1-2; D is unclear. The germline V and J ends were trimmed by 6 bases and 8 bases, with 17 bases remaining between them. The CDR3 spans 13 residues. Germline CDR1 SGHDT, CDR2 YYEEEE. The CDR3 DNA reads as TGTGCCAGCACCATACTAACCAAGCGGGGCTACACCTTC. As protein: CASTILTKRGYTF.

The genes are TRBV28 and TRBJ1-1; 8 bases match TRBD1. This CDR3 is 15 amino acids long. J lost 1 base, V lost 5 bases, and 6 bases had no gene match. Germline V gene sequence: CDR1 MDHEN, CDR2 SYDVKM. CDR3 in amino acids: CASSKPGTGNTEAFF. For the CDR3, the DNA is TGTGCCAGCAGTAAACCCGGGACAGGGAACACTGAAGCTTTCTTT.

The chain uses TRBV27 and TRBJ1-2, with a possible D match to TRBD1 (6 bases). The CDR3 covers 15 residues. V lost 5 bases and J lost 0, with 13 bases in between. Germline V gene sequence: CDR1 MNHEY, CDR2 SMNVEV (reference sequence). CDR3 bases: TGTGCCAGCAGTCCCGGGACACTAGCTAACTATGGCTACACCTTC. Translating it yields CASSPGTLANYGYTF.

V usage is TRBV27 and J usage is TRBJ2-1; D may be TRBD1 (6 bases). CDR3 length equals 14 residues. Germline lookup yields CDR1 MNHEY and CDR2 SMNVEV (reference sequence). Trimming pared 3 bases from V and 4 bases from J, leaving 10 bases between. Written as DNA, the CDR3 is TGTGCCAGCAGTTTGGAGGACAGATACAATGAGCAGTTCTTC. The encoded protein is CASSLEDRYNEQFF.

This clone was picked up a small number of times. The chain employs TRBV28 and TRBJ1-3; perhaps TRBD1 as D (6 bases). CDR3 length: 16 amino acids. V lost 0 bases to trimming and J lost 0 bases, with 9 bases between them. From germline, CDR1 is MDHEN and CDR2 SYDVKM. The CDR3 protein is CASSLWTGPSGNTIYF. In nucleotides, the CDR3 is TGTGCCAGCAGTTTATGGACAGGACCCTCTGGAAACACCATATATTTT.

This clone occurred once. The CDR3 sequence: CASSFLGGAGGNQPQHF. CDR3 nucleotide sequence: TGTGCCAGCAGCTTCCTCGGGGGGGCCGGAGGCAATCAGCCCCAGCATTTT. The rearrangement joins TRBV7-2 to TRBJ1-5; the D gene is possibly TRBD1 (6 bases). Between the trimmed V and J ends, which lost 3 bases and 2 bases, there was a span of 17 bases. The CDR3 extends over 17 amino acids. Germline values: CDR1 SGHTA, CDR2 FQGNSA.

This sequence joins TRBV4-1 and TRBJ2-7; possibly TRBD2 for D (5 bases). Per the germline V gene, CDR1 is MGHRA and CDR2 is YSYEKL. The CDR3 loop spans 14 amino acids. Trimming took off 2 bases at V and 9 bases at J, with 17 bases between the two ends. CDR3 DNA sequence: TGCGCCAGCAGCCAAACGGGATCTCTCACGGGGCAGTACTTC. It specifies CASSQTGSLTGQYF.

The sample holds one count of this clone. In nucleotides, the CDR3 is TGTGCCAGCATTGAGCCTAGAAGATCCTACGAGCAGTACTTC. It specifies CASIEPRRSYEQYF. The chain links TRBV28 to TRBJ2-7, with D unclear. CDR3 length: 14 amino acids. Germline assignment: CDR1 MDHEN and CDR2 SYDVKM. The germline V and J ends were trimmed by 7 bases and 1 base, with 14 bases remaining between them.

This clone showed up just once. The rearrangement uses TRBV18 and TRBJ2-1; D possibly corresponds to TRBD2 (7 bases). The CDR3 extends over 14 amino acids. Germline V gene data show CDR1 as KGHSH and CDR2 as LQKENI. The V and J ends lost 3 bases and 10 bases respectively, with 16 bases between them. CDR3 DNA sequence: TGTGCCAGCTCACCTCTCGGGGAGGGGGGCGAGCAGTTCTTC. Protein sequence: CASSPLGEGGEQFF.

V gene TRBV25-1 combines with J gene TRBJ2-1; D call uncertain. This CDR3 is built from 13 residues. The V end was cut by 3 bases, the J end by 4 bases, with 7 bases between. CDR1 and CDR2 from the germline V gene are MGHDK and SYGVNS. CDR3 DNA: TGTGCCAGCAGTGAGCAGGAATACAATGAGCAGTTCTTC. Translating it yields CASSEQEYNEQFF.

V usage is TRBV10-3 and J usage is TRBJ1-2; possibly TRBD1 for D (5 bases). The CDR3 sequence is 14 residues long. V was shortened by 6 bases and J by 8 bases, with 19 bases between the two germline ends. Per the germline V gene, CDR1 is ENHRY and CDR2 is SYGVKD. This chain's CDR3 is CAISPGEQVLGYTF. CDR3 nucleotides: TGTGCCATCAGCCCCGGCGAACAGGTTTTAGGCTACACCTTC.

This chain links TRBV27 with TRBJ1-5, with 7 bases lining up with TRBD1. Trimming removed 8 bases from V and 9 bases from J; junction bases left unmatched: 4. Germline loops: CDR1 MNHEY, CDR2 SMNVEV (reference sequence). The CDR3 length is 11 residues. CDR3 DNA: TGTGCCAGCGGGTCAGGGGGGCCCCAGCATTTT. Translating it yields CASGSGGPQHF.

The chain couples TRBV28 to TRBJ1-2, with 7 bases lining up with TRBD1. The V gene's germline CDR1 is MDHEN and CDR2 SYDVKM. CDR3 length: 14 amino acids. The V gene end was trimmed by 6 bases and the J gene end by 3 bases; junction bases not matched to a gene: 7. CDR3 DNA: TGTGCCAGCAGGCCCTCGGGGACAGACTATGGCTACACCTTC. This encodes CASRPSGTDYGYTF.